This TCR beta chain was obtained from a study of vaccination effects on CD4 cells after COVID-19. Study-wide findings and caveats: The study dataset contains few convalescent patients and includes no early post-infection timepoints. There was only 1 of 255 vaccine-induced clones in healthy vaccinees that cross-reacted with common cold coronaviruses.

Notes on this clone: Its specificity is unknown.

Here immunoSEQ multiplex PCR was the method, and the copy in TCRdb shows in-frame clones only, minus some. The profile covers under 70,000 clones, with around 75% appearing a single time and 3% to 4% taken by the ten largest. This CDR3 has 15 amino acids. Germline V gives CDR1 SGHTA, CDR2 FQGNSA. The trim removed 5 bases at V and 7 bases at J, leaving 6 bases unmatched. Sequencing was preceded by expansion of antigen-specific CD4+ T cells with viral peptide pools in the ViraFEST assay. An approximately 10-day culture period preceded the isolation of CD4+ T cells. Absence of prior SARS-CoV-2 infection characterized the vaccine recipients, who showed negative nucleocapsid antibodies. Culturing of 2 million to 2.5 million PBMC per well took place with around 9.6 IU/ml IL-2 and about 10 ug/ml peptides. Half-medium changes using IL-2 medium occurred on days 3 and 7.

The source material was CD4+ T cells from PBMCs cultured with HCoV-OC43 spike peptides, sampled before COVID-19 vaccination. The subset: HCoV-OC43 spike overlapping peptide pool stimulation. The TCR sequence derives from a human donor who received a COVID-19 vaccine. V is TRBV7-2 and J is TRBJ1-6; 9 bases line up with TRBD1. CDR3 nucleotides: TGTGCCAGCAGCGCCTACAGGGGGCAGAATTCACCCCTCCACTTT. Amino acids: CASSAYRGQNSPLHF.